Listed here are 10 T cell receptor beta chains from one sample, sequenced in a study of blood T cell repertoires in COVID-19. Here immunoSEQ multiplex PCR was the method, and the copy in TCRdb shows in-frame clones only, minus some. The data show approximately 53,000 clones, 82% seen once. Specimen: peripheral blood. The source of these receptors is an older woman with acute or convalescent COVID-19.

The V and J genes are TRBV4-1 and TRBJ1-3, with D uncertain. With 4 bases removed from V and 0 bases from J, the gap between germline ends came to 10 bases. The CDR3 loop spans 15 amino acids. The germline gives CDR1 MGHRA, CDR2 YSYEKL. The CDR3 DNA sequence: TGCGCCAGCAGCCCCCTCGGGGTCTCTGGAAACACCATATATTTT. Translation gives CASSPLGVSGNTIYF.

About this clone itself: Additional DNA sequences in this sample encode the identical CDR3. The chain couples TRBV19 to TRBJ2-3; D call uncertain. V lost 4 bases, J lost 0 bases, and 14 bases lay in between. Germline CDR1 is LNHDA and CDR2 is SQIVND (reference sequence). The CDR3 is made up of 16 amino acids. CDR3 DNA: TGTGCCAGTAGTACACACAGAGTACCTAGCACAGATACGCAGTATTTT. Its protein is CASSTHRVPSTDTQYF. The variable domain in full, with the rest retrieved from reference TRBV19 and TRBJ2-3, is DGGITQSPKYLFRKEGQNVTLSCEQNLNHDAMYWYRQDPGQGLRLIYYSQIVNDFQKGDIAEGYSVSREKKESFPLTVTSAQKNPTAFYLCASSTHRVPSTDTQYFGPGTRLTVL.

V is TRBV7-2 and J is TRBJ2-5, with a weak D call TRBD2 (5 bases). Germline V gene data show CDR1 as SGHTA and CDR2 as FQGNSA. This CDR3 has 13 amino acids. The V gene lost 4 bases and the J gene lost 5 bases, with 11 bases spanning the gap. CDR3 nucleotide sequence: TGTGCCAGCAGCTCTTGGACTTGGGAGACCCAGTACTTC. As protein: CASSSWTWETQYF.

The chain has TRBV30 and TRBJ2-3; 7 nucleotides match TRBD2. The CDR3 sequence is 15 residues long. The germline V gene encodes CDR1 GTSNPN and CDR2 SVGIG (reference sequence). The ends lost 1 base at V and 3 bases at J; junction bases unmatched: 7. The CDR3 loop is CAWSEQGGWTDTQYF. The CDR3 DNA reads TGTGCCTGGAGTGAGCAGGGAGGGTGGACAGATACGCAGTATTTT. The variable domain in full, completed from reference TRBV30 and TRBJ2-3, reads SQTIHQWPATLVQPVGSPLSLECTVEGTSNPNLYWYRQAAGRGLQLLFYSVGIGQISSEVPQNLSASRPQDRQFILSSKKLLLSDSGFYLCAWSEQGGWTDTQYFGPGTRLTVL.

The V and J genes are TRBV30 and TRBJ1-2; 9 bases are shared with TRBD1. This CDR3 is built from 14 residues. The ends lost 3 bases at V and 5 bases at J; junction bases unmatched: 7. CDR1 GTSNPN and CDR2 SVGIG come from the germline V gene (reference sequence). The DNA for the CDR3 is TGTGCCTGGAGGCAAGACAGGGGGGATTATGGCTACACCTTC. Its translation is CAWRQDRGDYGYTF. The full variable domain, its missing parts supplied by reference TRBV30 and TRBJ1-2, is SQTIHQWPATLVQPVGSPLSLECTVEGTSNPNLYWYRQAAGRGLQLLFYSVGIGQISSEVPQNLSASRPQDRQFILSSKKLLLSDSGFYLCAWRQDRGDYGYTFGSGTRLTVV.

V and J are TRBV7-9 and TRBJ2-3; weak D call: TRBD2 (5 bases). From germline, CDR1 is SEHNR and CDR2 FQNEAQ (reference sequence). V was pared by 0 bases and J by 1 base, with 5 bases between. This CDR3 has 14 amino acids. The CDR3 DNA follows: TGTGCCAGCAGCTTAGCGGGAGGCACAGATACGCAGTATTTT. It specifies CASSLAGGTDTQYF.

The chain recombines TRBV7-2 with TRBJ2-2; 10 bases match TRBD2. The germline V gene encodes CDR1 SGHTA and CDR2 FQGNSA. With V trimmed by 5 bases and J by 6 bases, 9 bases remained unmatched. This CDR3 has 16 amino acids. The CDR3 region has the DNA TGTGCCAGCAGCGTTACTAGCGGGGTCGAATCCGGGGAGCTGTTTTTT. Amino acid sequence: CASSVTSGVESGELFF.

The V and J genes are TRBV7-9 and TRBJ2-1; 8 bases match TRBD1. The CDR3 loop spans 14 amino acids. CDR1 is SEHNR, CDR2 FQNEAQ, per germline (reference sequence). The V segment lost 5 bases and the J segment 3 bases; nucleotides outside the gene matches: 3. CDR3 loop: CASSPGQVYNEQFF. For the CDR3, the DNA is TGTGCCAGCAGCCCGGGACAGGTCTACAATGAGCAGTTCTTC.

CDR3 loop: CALQLGNTEAFF. The CDR3 DNA reads TGTGCCTTACAGTTAGGGAACACTGAAGCTTTCTTT. The chain uses TRBV30 and TRBJ1-1, with D unresolved. V gave up 7 bases and J gave up 1 base, with 10 bases separating them. From germline, CDR1 is GTSNPN and CDR2 SVGIG (reference sequence). This CDR3 has 12 residues.

CDR3 region: CASSESRGGRVDTQYF. CDR3 sequence (DNA): TGCGCCAGCAGTGAGTCACGGGGGGGCCGCGTAGATACGCAGTATTTT. The genes are TRBV10-1 and TRBJ2-3; TRBD2 agrees at 8 bases. From germline, CDR1 is WNHNN and CDR2 SYGVQD (reference sequence). J was trimmed by 5 bases and V by 0 bases; bases with no gene match: 7. The CDR3 has 16 residues.